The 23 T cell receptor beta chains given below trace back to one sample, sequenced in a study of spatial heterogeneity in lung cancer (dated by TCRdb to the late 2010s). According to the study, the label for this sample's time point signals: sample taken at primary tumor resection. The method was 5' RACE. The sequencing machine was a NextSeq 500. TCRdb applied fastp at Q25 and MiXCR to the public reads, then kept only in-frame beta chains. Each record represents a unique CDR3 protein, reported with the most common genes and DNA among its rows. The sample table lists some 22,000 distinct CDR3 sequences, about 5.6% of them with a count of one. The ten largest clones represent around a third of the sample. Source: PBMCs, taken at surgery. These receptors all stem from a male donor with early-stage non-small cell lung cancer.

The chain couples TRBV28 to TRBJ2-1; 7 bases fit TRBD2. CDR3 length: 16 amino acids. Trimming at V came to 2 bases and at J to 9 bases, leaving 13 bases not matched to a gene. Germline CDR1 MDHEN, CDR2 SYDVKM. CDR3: CASSLMRGIKESEQFF. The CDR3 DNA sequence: TGTGCCAGCAGTTTAATGCGGGGGATCAAGGAAAGTGAGCAGTTCTTC.

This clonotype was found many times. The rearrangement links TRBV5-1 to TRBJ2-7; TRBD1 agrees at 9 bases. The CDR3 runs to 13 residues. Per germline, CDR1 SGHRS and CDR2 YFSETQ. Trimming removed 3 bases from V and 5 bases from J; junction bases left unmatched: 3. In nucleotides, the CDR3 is TGCGCCAGCAGCTGGGGGACAGGGCACGAGCAGTACTTC. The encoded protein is CASSWGTGHEQYF. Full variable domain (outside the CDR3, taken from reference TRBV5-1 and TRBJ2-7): KAGVTQTPRYLIKTRGQQVTLSCSPISGHRSVSWYQQTPGQGLQFLFEYFSETQRNKGNFPGRFSGRQFSNSRSEMNVSTLELGDSALYLCASSWGTGHEQYFGPGTRLTVT.

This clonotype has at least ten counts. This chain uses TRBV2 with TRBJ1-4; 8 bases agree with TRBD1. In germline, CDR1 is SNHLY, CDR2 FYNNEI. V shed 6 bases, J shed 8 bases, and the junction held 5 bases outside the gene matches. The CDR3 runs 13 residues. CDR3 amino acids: CASRLDREEKLFF. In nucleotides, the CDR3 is TGTGCCAGCAGGCTGGACAGGGAGGAAAAACTGTTTTTT.

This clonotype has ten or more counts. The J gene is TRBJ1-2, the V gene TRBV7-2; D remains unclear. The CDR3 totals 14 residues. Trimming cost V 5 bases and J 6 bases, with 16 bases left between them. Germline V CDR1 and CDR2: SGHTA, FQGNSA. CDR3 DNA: TGTGCCAGCAGCCCTTCTAGCTATTTTGATGGCTACACCTTC. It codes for CASSPSSYFDGYTF. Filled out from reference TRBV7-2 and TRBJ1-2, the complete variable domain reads GAGVSQSPSNKVTEKGKDVELRCDPISGHTALYWYRQSLGQGLEFLIYFQGNSAPDKSGLPSDRFSAERTGGSVSTLTIQRTQQEDSAVYLCASSPSSYFDGYTFGSGTRLTVV.

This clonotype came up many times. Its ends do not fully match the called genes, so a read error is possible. This chain's CDR3 is CSVEDYGYTF. CDR3 coding DNA: TGCAGCGTGGAAGACTATGGCTACACCTTC. The V gene is TRBV29-1, the J gene TRBJ1-2; no clear D. Germline V gene data show CDR1 as SQVTM and CDR2 as ANQGSEA. The CDR3 length is 10 residues.

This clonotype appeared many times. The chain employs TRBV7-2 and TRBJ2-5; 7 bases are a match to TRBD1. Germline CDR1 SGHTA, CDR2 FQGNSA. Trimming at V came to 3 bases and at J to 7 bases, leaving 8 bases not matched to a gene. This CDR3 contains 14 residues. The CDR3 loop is CASSFQGQLVTQYF. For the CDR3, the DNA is TGTGCCAGCAGCTTCCAGGGACAGCTCGTGACCCAGTACTTC.

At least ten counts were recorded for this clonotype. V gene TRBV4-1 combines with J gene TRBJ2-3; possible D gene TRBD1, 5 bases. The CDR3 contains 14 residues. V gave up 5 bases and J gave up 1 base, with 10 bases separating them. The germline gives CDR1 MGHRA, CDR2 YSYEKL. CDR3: CASSFQGGTDTQYF. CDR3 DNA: TGCGCCAGCAGCTTCCAAGGGGGCACAGATACGCAGTATTTT.

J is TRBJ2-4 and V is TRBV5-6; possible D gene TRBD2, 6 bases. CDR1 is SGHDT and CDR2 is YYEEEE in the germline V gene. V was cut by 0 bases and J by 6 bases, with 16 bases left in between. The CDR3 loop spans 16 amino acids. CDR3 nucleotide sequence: TGTGCCAGCAGCTTGGCAGGACTACTATCGGGAAACATTCAGTACTTC. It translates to CASSLAGLLSGNIQYF. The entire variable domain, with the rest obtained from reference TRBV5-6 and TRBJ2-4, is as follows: DAGVTQSPTHLIKTRGQQVTLRCSPKSGHDTVSWYQQALGQGPQFIFQYYEEEERQRGNFPDRFSGHQFPNYSSELNVNALLLGDSALYLCASSLAGLLSGNIQYFGAGTRLSVL.

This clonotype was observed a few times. The CDR3 here is CASSLGGQTNEKLFF. CDR3 bases: TGCGCCAGCAGCTTGGGGGGACAGACTAATGAAAAACTGTTTTTT. J is TRBJ1-4 and V is TRBV5-1, with 7 positions matching TRBD1. V gave up 0 bases and J gave up 2 bases; unmatched junction bases: 1. Germline lookup yields CDR1 SGHRS and CDR2 YFSETQ. CDR3 length equals 15 residues.

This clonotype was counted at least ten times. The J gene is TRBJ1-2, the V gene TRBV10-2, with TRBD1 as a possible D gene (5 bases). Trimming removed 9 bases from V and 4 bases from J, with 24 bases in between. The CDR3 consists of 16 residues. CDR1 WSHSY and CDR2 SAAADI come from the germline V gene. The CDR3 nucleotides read TGCGCCAGTCGTGGTCGGGACTCCCCTGGTGGCTATGGCTACACCTTC. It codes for CASRGRDSPGGYGYTF.

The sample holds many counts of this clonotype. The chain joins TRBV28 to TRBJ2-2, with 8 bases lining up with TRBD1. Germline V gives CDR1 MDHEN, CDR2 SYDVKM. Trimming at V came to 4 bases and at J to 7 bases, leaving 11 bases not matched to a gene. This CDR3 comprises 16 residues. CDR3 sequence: CASSSTGQGYGGELFF. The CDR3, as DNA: TGTGCCAGCAGTTCTACTGGACAGGGCTATGGCGGGGAGCTGTTTTTT.

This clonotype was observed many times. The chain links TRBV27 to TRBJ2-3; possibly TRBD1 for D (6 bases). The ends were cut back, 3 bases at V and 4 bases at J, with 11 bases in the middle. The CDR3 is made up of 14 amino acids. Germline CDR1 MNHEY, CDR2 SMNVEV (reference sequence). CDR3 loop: CASSFPGTSDTQYF. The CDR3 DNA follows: TGTGCCAGCAGTTTCCCCGGGACATCAGATACGCAGTATTTT.

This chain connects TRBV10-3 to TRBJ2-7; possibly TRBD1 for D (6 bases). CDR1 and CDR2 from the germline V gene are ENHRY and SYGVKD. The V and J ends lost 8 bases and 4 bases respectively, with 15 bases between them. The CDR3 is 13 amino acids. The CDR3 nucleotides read TGTGCCATCGTCGGGACATATCCATACGAGCAGTACTTC. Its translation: CAIVGTYPYEQYF.

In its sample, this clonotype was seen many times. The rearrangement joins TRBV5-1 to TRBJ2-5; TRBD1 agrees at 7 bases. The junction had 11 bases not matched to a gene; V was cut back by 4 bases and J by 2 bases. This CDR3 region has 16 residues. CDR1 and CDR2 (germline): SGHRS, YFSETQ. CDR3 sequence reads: CASSPRRDSNQETQYF. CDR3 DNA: TGCGCCAGCAGCCCCCGCCGGGACAGCAATCAAGAGACCCAGTACTTC.

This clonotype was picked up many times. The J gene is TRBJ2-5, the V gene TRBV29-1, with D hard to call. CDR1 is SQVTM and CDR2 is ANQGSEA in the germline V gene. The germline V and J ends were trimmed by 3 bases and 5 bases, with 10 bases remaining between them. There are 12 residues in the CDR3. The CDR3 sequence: CSVEVQMETQYF. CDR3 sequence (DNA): TGCAGCGTTGAGGTGCAGATGGAGACCCAGTACTTC.

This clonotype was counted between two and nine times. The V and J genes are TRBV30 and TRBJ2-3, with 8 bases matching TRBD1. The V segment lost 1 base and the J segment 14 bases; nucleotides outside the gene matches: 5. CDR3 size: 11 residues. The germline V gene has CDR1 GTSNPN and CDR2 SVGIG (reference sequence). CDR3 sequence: CAWSEGTGLYF. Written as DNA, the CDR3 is TGTGCCTGGAGTGAAGGGACAGGACTGTATTTT. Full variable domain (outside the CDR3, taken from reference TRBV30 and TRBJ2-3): SQTIHQWPATLVQPVGSPLSLECTVEGTSNPNLYWYRQAAGRGLQLLFYSVGIGQISSEVPQNLSASRPQDRQFILSSKKLLLSDSGFYLCAWSEGTGLYFGPGTRLTVL.

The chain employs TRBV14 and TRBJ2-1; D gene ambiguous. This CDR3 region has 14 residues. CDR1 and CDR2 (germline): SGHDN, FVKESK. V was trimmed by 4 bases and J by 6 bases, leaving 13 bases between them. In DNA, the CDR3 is TGTGCCAGCAGCCCTATAACATTATCCAATGAGCAGTTCTTC. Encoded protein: CASSPITLSNEQFF.

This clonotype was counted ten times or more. This CDR3 reads CASSATQGAGTEAFF. The DNA for the CDR3 is TGTGCCAGCAGTGCTACACAGGGGGCAGGCACTGAAGCTTTCTTT. V is TRBV27 and J is TRBJ1-1, with 9 bases identical to TRBD1. Unmatched junction bases numbered 8, after V lost 5 bases and J lost 4 bases. The CDR3 length is 15 residues. Germline loops: CDR1 MNHEY, CDR2 SMNVEV (reference sequence).

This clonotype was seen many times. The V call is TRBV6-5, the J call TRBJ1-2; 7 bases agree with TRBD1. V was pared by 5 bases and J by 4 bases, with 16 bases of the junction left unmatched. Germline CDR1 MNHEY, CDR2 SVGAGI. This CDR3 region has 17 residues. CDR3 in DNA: TGTGCCAGCAGTCTCGACCTTCTAGGGGGCGAGGGCTATGGCTACACCTTC. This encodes CASSLDLLGGEGYGYTF.

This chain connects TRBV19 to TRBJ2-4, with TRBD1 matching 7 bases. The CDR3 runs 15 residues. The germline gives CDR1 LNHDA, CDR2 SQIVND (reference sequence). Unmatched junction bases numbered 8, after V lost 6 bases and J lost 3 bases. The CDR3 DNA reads TGTGCCAGTAGACCCGGTGGGGACAGCAAAAACATTCAGTACTTC. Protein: CASRPGGDSKNIQYF. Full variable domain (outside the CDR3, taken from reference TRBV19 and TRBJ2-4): DGGITQSPKYLFRKEGQNVTLSCEQNLNHDAMYWYRQDPGQGLRLIYYSQIVNDFQKGDIAEGYSVSREKKESFPLTVTSAQKNPTAFYLCASRPGGDSKNIQYFGAGTRLSVL.

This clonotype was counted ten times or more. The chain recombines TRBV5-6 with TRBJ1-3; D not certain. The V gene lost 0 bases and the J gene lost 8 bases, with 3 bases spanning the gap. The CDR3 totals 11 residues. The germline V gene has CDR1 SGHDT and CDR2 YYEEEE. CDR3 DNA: TGTGCCAGCAGCTTGGAGGACACCATATATTTT. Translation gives CASSLEDTIYF. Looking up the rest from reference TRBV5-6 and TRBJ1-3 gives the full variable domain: DAGVTQSPTHLIKTRGQQVTLRCSPKSGHDTVSWYQQALGQGPQFIFQYYEEEERQRGNFPDRFSGHQFPNYSSELNVNALLLGDSALYLCASSLEDTIYFGEGSWLTVV.

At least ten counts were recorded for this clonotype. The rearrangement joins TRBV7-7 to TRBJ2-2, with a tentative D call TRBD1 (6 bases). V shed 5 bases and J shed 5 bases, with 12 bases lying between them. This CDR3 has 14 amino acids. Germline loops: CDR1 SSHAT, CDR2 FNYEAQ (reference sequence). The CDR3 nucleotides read TGTGCCAGCAGCCCCCAGGGGAGTACCGGGGAGCTGTTTTTT. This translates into CASSPQGSTGELFF.

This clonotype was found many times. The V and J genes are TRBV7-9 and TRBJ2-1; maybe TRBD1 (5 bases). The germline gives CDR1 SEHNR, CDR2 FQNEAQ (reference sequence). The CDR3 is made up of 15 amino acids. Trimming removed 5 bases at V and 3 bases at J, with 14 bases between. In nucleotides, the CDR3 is TGTGCCAGCAGCAGGGGATCCTCCCGCTACAATGAGCAGTTCTTC. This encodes CASSRGSSRYNEQFF.